This TCR beta chain was sequenced for a study of cytomegalovirus exposure and HLA in healthy donors (dated by TCRdb to between 2016 and 2019). About the investigation overall: According to an earlier analysis of 550 to 700 of the donors, 150 million to 200 million T cells yielded some 120 million unique TCR beta sequences and 276 Gb of sequence data. An early release that covered 500 to 800 HLA-typed donors contained around 300 gigabases of sequencing data and about 93 million unique TCR sequences. The genetic ancestry cluster associated with self-reported Caucasian donors included over 80% of the approximately 400 genotyped donors. The study was designed to test whether signatures of past pathogen exposure could be identified by cataloging public T cell receptors. The study profiled the T cell repertoires of 500 to 800 subjects by immunosequencing and related them to cytomegalovirus serostatus. A separate validation cohort of approximately 130 different subjects was used in addition to the roughly 670-subject first cohort. The study combined high-throughput TCR immunosequencing, statistical association of individual TCRs with disease status, and machine learning to predict cytomegalovirus infection status. To study patterns of TCR occurrence, a later analysis re-analyzed previously published TCR beta repertoires from just over 650 donors and added high-resolution HLA genotyping. Rather than drawing on any new phenotypic data, the later analysis identified candidate immune exposures from TCR beta sequences and the way those sequences occurred across donors. An earlier analysis of some 600 of the donors applied high-throughput TCR beta sequencing to assess whether each TCR beta V gene segment acted as functional or pseudogenic. Alongside the repertoire data, information on donor age, sex, ethnicity and CMV serostatus was compiled. A later genetic analysis took genome-wide SNP genotypes for about three fifths of the roughly 700 donors and used that subset as a discovery cohort. Every repertoire in the discovery cohort had been generated on one and the same sequencing platform. HLA typing covered class I and class II loci at four-digit resolution. The number of donors typed differed by locus, with about 629-640 for A, B, C, DRB1 and DQB1, more than 500 for DQA1, 600 to 610 for DPA1, and some 450 for DPB1. Because of strong linkage in the cohort, roughly five DR-DQ haplotypes were treated as single units for association and clustering. Across around 400 genotyped donors of the cohort, an average of about 240,000 unique TCR beta nucleotide sequences per donor were sequenced, and 15% to 20% of those sequences were non-productive.

The paper as a whole reports these results and caveats: Broadly in line with IMGT annotations, most TCR beta V segments showed up in productive rearrangements about 87% or about 30% of the time in an earlier analysis of several hundred of the donors. Several of the top co-occurrence clusters appeared to be linked to parvovirus B19, influenza, CMV and Epstein-Barr virus, according to a later analysis. In vitro tests confirmed that a few of the cytomegalovirus-associated TCR beta chains recognize cytomegalovirus antigens. In this cohort, only TCR beta chains were sequenced, and detectable features were limited by the absence of alpha or paired-chain data. In both the original and validation cohorts, the classifier was reported to diagnose cytomegalovirus status with high specificity and sensitivity. A further reported finding was that TCR beta sequences accurately predicted the HLA-A and HLA-B alleles for most subjects in the first cohort. In the study, 150 to 200 TCR beta chains were listed as associated with cytomegalovirus. According to the authors, the approach could potentially be generalized to other disease states and immunological phenotypes. The 87-base-pair reads could not distinguish some IMGT-functional V segments, including TRBV6-2 and TRBV6-3, so those segments were excluded. Roughly 17 rarely observed V segments, including chromosome 9 orphons, were excluded from the earlier analysis of approximately 500 of the donors because counts were too low. Strong co-occurrence of HLA alleles, especially DR and DQ, made assigning TCR associations to individual alleles difficult. The only immune exposure information available for the cohort was CMV serostatus. Roughly uniform sequencing depth across donors was assumed in presence/absence analyses, although this assumption may not hold. According to a later analysis, most CMV-associated TCR beta chains appeared to be HLA-restricted, and the HLA associations seemed to be driven largely by CMV exposure. According to a later genetic analysis, donors in an Asian-associated ancestry cluster had fewer N-insertions in productive TCRs than the roughly 700-donor mean. A group of highly shared sequence variants was considered likely to be a technical artifact of the sequencing pipeline. Most TCR sequences were seen in very few donors, while some public TCRs were found in many individuals. V-gene and J-gene trimming of TCR beta chains was associated with a missense DCLRE1C variant in a later genetic analysis, and the association was replicated in an independent cohort. Compared with equally common non-associated chains, HLA-associated TCR beta chains in a later analysis were more clonally expanded and had lower generation probabilities. A later analysis found that TCR association rates varied across HLA loci, with DRB1 alleles showing the most associated TCRs and HLA-C alleles the fewest. Because HLA typing was missing for some donors at each locus, association tests included only the typed subset. Correlated functional status among segregating V segments might be attributable to linkage disequilibrium, but an unknown experimental factor could not be ruled out. In a later analysis, 15,000 to 20,000 TCR beta sequences were associated with specific HLA alleles at a false discovery rate of 0.05.

The cohort comprised 666 healthy bone marrow donors. At the time of sampling, every cohort member was nominally healthy, though immune exposures that went unrecorded were likely present. The donor was CMV seropositive and belonged to the group of 270 or so seropositive cohort members. A peripheral blood sample was provided by each donor, and peripheral blood mononuclear cells were used for TCR beta sequencing. The Qiagen DNeasy Blood Extraction Kit was used to extract genomic DNA from the blood cell samples. Libraries came from the immunoSEQ multiplex PCR assay. A mixture of 60 forward primers for TCR Vbeta segments and 13 reverse primers for TCR Jbeta segments was used in the multiplex PCR. The CDR3 region of rearranged TCR beta genes was amplified from genomic DNA by a multiplex PCR assay. Amplified TCR beta libraries were sequenced as 87-base-pair reads on the Illumina HiSeq System. The study's own analysis went as follows. In a later analysis, tens of millions of unique TCR beta chains were counted across the approximately 620 repertoires, and approximately 11 million of these chains were shared by at least two donors. Raw reads were error-corrected and collapsed into unique sequences by a nearest-neighbor algorithm in which closely related sequences were merged to remove PCR and sequencing errors. Alignment of CDR3 sequences to IMGT reference sequences was used to assign V, D and J gene segments. Each retained sequence needed at least a six-nucleotide match to both a V gene segment and a J gene segment. A rearrangement was called productive if the CDR3 had no stop codons and remained in frame with V and J, and every other rearrangement was called non-productive. Following IMGT convention, CDR3 was defined as the stretch from the second conserved V-encoded cysteine up to the conserved J-encoded phenylalanine. Sequences without an unambiguous match to a single V gene segment were excluded from the earlier analysis of approximately 600 of the donors. In an earlier analysis of around 600 of the donors, V segments were called functional above 56.7% productive rearrangements and were called segregating when the between-donor standard deviation exceeded 5%. To diagnose cytomegalovirus status from the catalog of TCR beta chain sequences, a statistical classification framework was built. V and J gene assignment, in a later analysis, came from comparing TCR nucleotide sequences with IMGT/GENE-DB human TR gene sequences. In a later analysis, CDR3 sequences and most-parsimonious VDJ recombination scenarios were assigned using the TCRdist pipeline. A later analysis defined each TCR beta chain by its CDR3 amino acid sequence plus V-gene family, and excluded reads lacking a unique V-gene family. A later analysis removed 550 to 650 highly shared, low-generation-probability nucleotide sequences to deal with suspected cross-contamination and a sequencing artifact. In a later analysis, a clonal expansion index was calculated for each public chain from normalized within-repertoire ranks of inferred template counts. In a later analysis, generation probabilities were computed using a VDJ recombination model fitted to out-of-frame rearrangements, and the results were checked against IGoR. In a later analysis, hypergeometric tests were used to score TCR-TCR, TCR-HLA and TCR-CMV co-occurrence, with a repertoire-size bias correction applied to TCR pairs. In a later analysis, false discovery rates were estimated by permuting HLA or CMV assignments 20 times. In a later analysis, co-occurring TCRs were grouped using DBSCAN, and TCRdist sequence similarity was added for clustering within HLA-allele-positive subsets. Co-occurrence clustering excluded repertoires with fewer than 30,000 or more than 120,000 public chains, plus five with anomalous nucleotide sharing. As stored in TCRdb, this immuneACCESS dataset retains in-frame rearrangements with V and J assigned. A fraction of the clones does not appear; measured against another copy, unresolved V genes explain less than half of the discrepancy, and the remainder lacks a known reason. For V, J and clone size, that table is used; D and trimming come from the DNA. The sample table holds around 120,000 clones, of which approximately 76% were seen once. In total, the top ten clones hold around 15% of the sample.

Reading the germline V gene (reference sequence) gives CDR1 MNHEY and CDR2 SMNVEV. The germline ends are 13 bases apart after V is trimmed by 5 bases and J by 2 bases. From the cysteine up to the phenylalanine, the CDR3 has a length of 15 residues. Solely the CDR3 DNA is kept, with 45 bases framed from the first base. With regard to this clone: Its target antigen remains unknown. Base qualities are not provided; no much larger clone lies one nucleotide away.

The sequence links TRBV27 to TRBJ2-1; the D gene is perhaps TRBD2, from 6 matching bases. The TCR was taken from a man between 50 and 59 years old in good health and CMV-seropositive. Specimen: PBMCs. The CDR3 sequence is CASSLGGPPYNEQFF. The nucleotide sequence reads as follows: TGTGCCAGCAGTCTCGGGGGACCTCCCTACAATGAGCAGTTCTTC.